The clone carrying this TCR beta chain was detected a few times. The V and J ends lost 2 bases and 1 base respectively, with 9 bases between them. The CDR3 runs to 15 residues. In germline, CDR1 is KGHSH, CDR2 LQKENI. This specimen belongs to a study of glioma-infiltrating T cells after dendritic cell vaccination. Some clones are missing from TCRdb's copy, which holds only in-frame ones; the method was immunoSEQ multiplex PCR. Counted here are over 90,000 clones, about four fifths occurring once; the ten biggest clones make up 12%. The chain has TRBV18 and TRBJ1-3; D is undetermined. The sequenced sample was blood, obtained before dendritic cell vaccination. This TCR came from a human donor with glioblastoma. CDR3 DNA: TGTGCCAGCTCACCATGGGCACAGTCTGGAAACACCATATATTTT. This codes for CASSPWAQSGNTIYF.